Detailed here is one T cell receptor beta chain. Its specificity is not known. Libraries were prepared by immunoSEQ multiplex PCR; TCRdb keeps only in-frame clonotypes and omits some of them. The table has about 16,000 clones, 85% seen once. The data are from a study of T cells after posttransplantation cyclophosphamide. Overall study results and limits: Tissue-infiltrating T cells from skin or gut overlapped little with blood T cells. TRB clonality was highly associated with recipient CMV seropositivity and reactivation.

Germline CDR1 and CDR2: SQVTM and ANQGSEA. This CDR3 has 13 amino acids. V dropped 3 bases and J dropped 8 bases, with 16 bases sitting between them. Control samples came 1 year after myeloablative marrow transplants with methotrexate plus calcineurin inhibitor. The TCR sequence derives from a young adult female patient who received an allogeneic stem cell transplant from an unrelated donor, was CMV-positive, and had acute and chronic GVHD. Some T cells may originate from the graft donor. The V call is TRBV29-1, the J call TRBJ1-2; perhaps TRBD1 as D (6 bases). Sequencing used PBMCs, obtained after allogeneic stem cell transplant with calcineurin inhibitor and methotrexate. The DNA of the CDR3 is TGCAGCGTTGAGAGGGTCAGGGGTCGAGGCTACACCTTC. This codes for CSVERVRGRGYTF.